The 9 T cell receptor beta chains presented below share a single source sample, sequenced in a study of blood T cell repertoires in COVID-19 (dated by TCRdb to 2020 to 2021). The library was obtained by the immunoSEQ multiplex PCR assay. The immuneACCESS repertoire file appears here via TCRdb, limited to in-frame rearrangements. These files lack a portion of the clones; in checked studies, under half of the deficit traces to unresolved V genes, and the cause of the others is not known. This sample comprises roughly 58,000 clones, 84% of them detected only once. Clones ranked in the top ten supply about a sixth of the sample. The specimen sequenced was peripheral blood. These TCRs come from a man in his 70s with active COVID-19.

The chain has TRBV4-3 and TRBJ2-3, with 11 nucleotides matching TRBD2. The CDR3 length is 16 residues. V trimming: 2 bases; J trimming: 2 bases; junction bases outside the gene matches: 3. Germline V gene data show CDR1 as LGHNA and CDR2 as YSLEER. The CDR3, as DNA: TGCGCCAGCAGCCAACTAGCGGGAGGTTCCACAGATACGCAGTATTTT. Protein: CASSQLAGGSTDTQYF.

The V and J genes are TRBV11-2 and TRBJ2-3; 10 bases fit TRBD1. V lost 4 bases to trimming and J lost 4 bases; unmatched junction nucleotides: 2. CDR3 length: 14 residues. The germline gives CDR1 SGHAT, CDR2 FQNNGV. CDR3 sequence: CASSWGTGADTQYF. The CDR3 nucleotides are TGTGCCAGCAGCTGGGGGACAGGGGCAGATACGCAGTATTTT.

The V and J genes are TRBV7-2 and TRBJ2-1; TRBD2 might be the D (6 bases). Germline V gene data show CDR1 as SGHTA and CDR2 as FQGNSA. The CDR3 runs to 16 residues. The ends were cut back, 5 bases at V and 7 bases at J, with 21 bases in the middle. The CDR3 sequence: CASSPVGGGLPNEQFF. The CDR3 nucleotides read TGTGCCAGCAGCCCGGTTGGGGGAGGCCTTCCTAATGAGCAGTTCTTC.

The chain employs TRBV27 and TRBJ1-6; a weak D match, TRBD1 (5 bases). There are 16 residues in the CDR3. From germline, CDR1 is MNHEY and CDR2 SMNVEV (reference sequence). V lost 6 bases, J lost 8 bases, and 20 bases lay in between. Written as DNA, the CDR3 is TGTGCCAGCAGAGAAGCGGGACCCACGATGTATTCACCCCTCCACTTT. Its translation is CASREAGPTMYSPLHF.

The rearrangement uses TRBV5-1 and TRBJ2-2; 10 bases match TRBD2. Losses at the gene ends were 9 bases for V and 4 bases for J; bases not matched to a gene: 12. The V gene's germline CDR1 is SGHRS and CDR2 YFSETQ. CDR3 size: 16 residues. This CDR3 is CATHQAGGPSTGELFF. The CDR3 nucleotides read TGCGCCACCCACCAAGCGGGAGGGCCTAGCACCGGGGAGCTGTTTTTT.

The chain combines TRBV10-3 with TRBJ1-1; a weak D match, TRBD1 (5 bases). From germline, CDR1 is ENHRY and CDR2 SYGVKD. Trimming took off 1 base at V and 6 bases at J, with 12 bases between the two ends. The CDR3 consists of 14 residues. CDR3 sequence: CAISELAQGAEAFF. CDR3 nucleotides: TGTGCCATCAGTGAGTTGGCCCAAGGGGCTGAAGCTTTCTTT.

J is TRBJ2-2 and V is TRBV7-2, with D maybe TRBD1 (6 bases). CDR3 length: 16 amino acids. Germline CDR1 and CDR2: SGHTA and FQGNSA. V lost 6 bases, J lost 0 bases, and 14 bases lay in between. In DNA form, the CDR3 reads TGTGCCAGCAGGAAGGGGGTAGCGTCGAACACCGGGGAGCTGTTTTTT. Translation: CASRKGVASNTGELFF.

V gene TRBV6-6 combines with J gene TRBJ2-7; TRBD2 aligns across 16 bases. The V gene end was trimmed by 5 bases and the J gene end by 6 bases; junction bases not matched to a gene: 7. The CDR3 has 16 amino acids. Germline CDR1 is MNHNY and CDR2 is SVGAGI (reference sequence). The CDR3 loop is CASSGTSGRANLEQYF. The CDR3 region has the DNA TGTGCCAGCAGTGGGACTAGCGGGAGGGCCAACCTCGAGCAGTACTTC.

V usage is TRBV5-1 and J usage is TRBJ1-4, with D possibly being TRBD1 (5 bases). Germline V gives CDR1 SGHRS, CDR2 YFSETQ. Trimming removed 4 bases at V and 6 bases at J, with 19 bases between. The CDR3 runs 16 residues. The CDR3 DNA is TGCGCCAGCAGCCCCCTTCGGGACTCGTTTGATGAAAAACTGTTTTTT. Translated: CASSPLRDSFDEKLFF. The variable domain in full, completed from reference TRBV5-1 and TRBJ1-4, reads KAGVTQTPRYLIKTRGQQVTLSCSPISGHRSVSWYQQTPGQGLQFLFEYFSETQRNKGNFPGRFSGRQFSNSRSEMNVSTLELGDSALYLCASSPLRDSFDEKLFFGSGTQLSVL.